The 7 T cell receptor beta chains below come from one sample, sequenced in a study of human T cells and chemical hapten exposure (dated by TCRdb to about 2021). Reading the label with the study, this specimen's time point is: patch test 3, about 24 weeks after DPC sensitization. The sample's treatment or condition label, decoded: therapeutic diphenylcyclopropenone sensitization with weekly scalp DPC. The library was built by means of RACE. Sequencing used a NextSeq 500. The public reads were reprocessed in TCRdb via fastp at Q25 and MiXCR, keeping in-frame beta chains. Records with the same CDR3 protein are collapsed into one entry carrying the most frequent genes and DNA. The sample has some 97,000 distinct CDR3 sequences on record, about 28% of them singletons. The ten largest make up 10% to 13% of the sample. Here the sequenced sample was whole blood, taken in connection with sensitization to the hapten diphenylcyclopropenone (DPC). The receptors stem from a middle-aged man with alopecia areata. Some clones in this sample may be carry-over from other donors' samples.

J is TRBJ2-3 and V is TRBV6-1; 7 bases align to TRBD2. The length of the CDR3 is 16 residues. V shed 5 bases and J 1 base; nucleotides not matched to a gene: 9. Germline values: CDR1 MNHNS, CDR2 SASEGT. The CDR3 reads CASSPQRGSRTDTQYF. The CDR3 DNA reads TGTGCCAGCAGTCCTCAGCGGGGTTCGCGCACAGATACGCAGTATTTT.

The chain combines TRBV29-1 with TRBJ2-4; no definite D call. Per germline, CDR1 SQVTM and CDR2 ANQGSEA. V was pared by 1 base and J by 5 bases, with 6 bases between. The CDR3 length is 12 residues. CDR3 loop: CSVEVVENIQYF. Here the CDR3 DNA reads TGCAGCGTTGAAGTCGTCGAAAACATTCAGTACTTC.

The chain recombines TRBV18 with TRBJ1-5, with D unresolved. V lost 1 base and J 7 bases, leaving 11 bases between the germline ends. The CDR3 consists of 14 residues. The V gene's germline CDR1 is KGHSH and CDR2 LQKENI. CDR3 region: CASSPQKANQPQHF. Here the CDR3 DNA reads TGTGCCAGCTCACCACAAAAGGCGAACCAGCCCCAGCATTTT.

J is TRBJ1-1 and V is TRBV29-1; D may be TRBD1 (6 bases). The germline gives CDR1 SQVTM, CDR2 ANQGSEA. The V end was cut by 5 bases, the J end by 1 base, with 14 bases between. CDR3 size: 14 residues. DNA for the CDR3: TGCAGCGTTAACAGGGAAGGGTGGAACACTGAAGCTTTCTTT. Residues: CSVNREGWNTEAFF.

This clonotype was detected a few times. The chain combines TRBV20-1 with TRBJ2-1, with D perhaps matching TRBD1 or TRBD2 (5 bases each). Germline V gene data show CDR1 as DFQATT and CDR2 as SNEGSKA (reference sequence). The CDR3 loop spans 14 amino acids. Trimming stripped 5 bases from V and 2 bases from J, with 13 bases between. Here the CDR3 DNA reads TGCAGTGCTCCGGGGCGGACGCCCTACAATGAGCAGTTCTTC. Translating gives CSAPGRTPYNEQFF.

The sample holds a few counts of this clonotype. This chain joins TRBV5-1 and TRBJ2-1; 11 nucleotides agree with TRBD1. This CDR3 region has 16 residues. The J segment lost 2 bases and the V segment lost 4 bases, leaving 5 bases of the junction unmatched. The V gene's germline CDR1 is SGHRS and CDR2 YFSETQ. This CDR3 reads CASSPGGQGAYNEQFF. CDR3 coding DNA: TGCGCCAGCAGCCCCGGGGGACAGGGGGCCTACAATGAGCAGTTCTTC.

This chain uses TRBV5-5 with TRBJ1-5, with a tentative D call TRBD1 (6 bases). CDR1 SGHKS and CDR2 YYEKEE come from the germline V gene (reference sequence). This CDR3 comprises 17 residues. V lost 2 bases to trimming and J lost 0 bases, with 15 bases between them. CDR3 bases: TGTGCCAGCAGCTTATCGGGGACAACTTATAGCAATCAGCCCCAGCATTTT. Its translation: CASSLSGTTYSNQPQHF.